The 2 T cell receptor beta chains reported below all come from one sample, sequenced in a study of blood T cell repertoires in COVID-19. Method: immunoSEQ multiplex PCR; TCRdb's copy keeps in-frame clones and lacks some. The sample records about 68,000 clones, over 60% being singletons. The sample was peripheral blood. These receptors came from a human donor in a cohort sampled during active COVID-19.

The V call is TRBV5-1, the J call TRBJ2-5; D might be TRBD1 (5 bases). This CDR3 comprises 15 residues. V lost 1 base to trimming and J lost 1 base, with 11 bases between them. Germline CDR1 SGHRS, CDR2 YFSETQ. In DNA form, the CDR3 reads TGCGCCAGCAGCTTGATTCTCGACAGCCAAGAGACCCAGTACTTC. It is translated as CASSLILDSQETQYF.

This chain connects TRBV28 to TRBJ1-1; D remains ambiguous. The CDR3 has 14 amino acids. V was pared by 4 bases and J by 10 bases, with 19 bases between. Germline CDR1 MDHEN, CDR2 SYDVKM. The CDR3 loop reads CASSSYRGPTVAFF. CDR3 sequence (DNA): TGTGCCAGCAGTTCTTATCGGGGTCCAACGGTAGCTTTCTTT.